This is a list of T cell receptor beta chains from one sample in a study of vaccination effects on CD4 cells after COVID-19. Measured with immunoSEQ multiplex PCR; TCRdb has only the in-frame clones, and not every one. The table includes about 22,000 clones, 75% detected once. No antigen has been identified for these receptors. The sample consisted of CD4+ T cells from PBMCs cultured with HCoV-NL63 spike peptides, taken before COVID-19 vaccination. These receptors all come from a human donor who received a COVID-19 vaccine. Both conserved end residues are part of each CDR3. D genes are given only for firm matches. A row's size may be missing; if present it is once, few, many or a size class.

len	v_gene	abundance	d_gene	j_gene	CDR3aa	CDR3nt
13	TRBV27	.	.	TRBJ1-1	CASWSGSYMEAFF	TGTGCCAGCTGGAGTGGGAGTTATATGGAAGCTTTCTTT
14	TRBV6-6	.	.	TRBJ1-1	CASRETGSNQEAFF	TGTGCCAGCAGGGAAACAGGGTCAAACCAGGAAGCTTTCTTT
16	TRBV19	.	TRBD2	TRBJ2-1	CASTSYRTSDYNEQFF	TGTGCCAGTACCTCTTATAGGACTAGCGATTACAATGAGCAGTTCTTC
14	TRBV11-2	.	.	TRBJ1-1	CASSSKGGNTEAFF	TGTGCCAGCAGCTCGAAGGGGGGGAACACTGAAGCTTTCTTT
14	TRBV7-8	.	.	TRBJ2-2	CASGGQGDTGELFF	TGTGCCAGTGGGGGCCAGGGCGACACCGGGGAGCTGTTTTTT
15	TRBV7-2	few	.	TRBJ1-6	CASSLLPRGDSPLHF	TGTGCCAGCAGCTTACTGCCAAGGGGTGATTCACCCCTCCACTTT
14	TRBV27	.	TRBD1	TRBJ1-2	CASSLTDRDYGYTF	TGTGCCAGCAGTTTAACCGACAGGGACTATGGCTACACCTTC
14	TRBV3-1/TRBV3-2	.	TRBD2	TRBJ2-7	CASSEGLAGGKQYF	TGTGCCAGCAGCGAGGGACTAGCGGGGGGCAAGCAGTACTTC
13	TRBV5-1	.	.	TRBJ2-2	CASSAGPTGELFF	TGCGCCAGCAGCGCGGGGCCCACCGGGGAGCTGTTTTTT
14	TRBV6-5	once	.	TRBJ1-6	CASTTSLNNSPLHF	TGTGCCAGCACCACAAGCCTTAATAATTCACCCCTCCACTTT
14	TRBV7-2	.	.	TRBJ1-1	CASSSSGVGTEAFF	TGTGCCAGCAGCTCCTCTGGGGTGGGCACTGAAGCTTTCTTT
13	TRBV3-1/TRBV3-2	.	.	TRBJ1-1	CASSQTPNTEAFF	TGTGCCAGCAGCCAAACACCGAACACTGAAGCTTTCTTT
16	TRBV5-1	once	TRBD2	TRBJ2-5	CASSLGLAHPGETQYF	TGCGCCAGCAGCTTGGGACTAGCCCACCCCGGGGAGACCCAGTACTTC
14	TRBV20-1	.	.	TRBJ1-1	CSASFAAWGTEAFF	TGCAGTGCTAGTTTCGCCGCCTGGGGCACTGAAGCTTTCTTT
16	TRBV5-1	.	.	TRBJ2-7	CASSLLMGSQIYEQYF	TGCGCCAGCAGCTTGTTAATGGGATCCCAAATCTACGAGCAGTACTTC
16	TRBV28	.	TRBD1	TRBJ1-2	CASSPRNGQGNYGYTF	TGTGCCAGCAGCCCCCGGAATGGACAGGGGAACTATGGCTACACCTTC
15	TRBV15	.	.	TRBJ2-7	CATSRSGQSSYEQYF	TGTGCCACCAGCAGATCAGGACAGAGCTCCTACGAGCAGTACTTC
13	TRBV9	.	.	TRBJ1-2	CASSPGLFYGYTF	TGTGCCAGCAGCCCAGGACTCTTCTATGGCTACACCTTC
15	TRBV5-5	.	.	TRBJ2-3	CASSLVERGTDTQYF	TGTGCCAGCAGCTTGGTGGAGCGGGGCACAGATACGCAGTATTTT
14	TRBV13	.	.	TRBJ2-1	CASTARGPYNEQFF	TGTGCCAGCACCGCGAGGGGCCCTTACAATGAGCAGTTCTTC
11	TRBV6-5	once	.	TRBJ2-7	CASRGRGEQCF	TGTGCCAGCAGAGGGCGGGGCGAGCAGTGCTTC
15	TRBV4-3	.	.	TRBJ1-3	CASSHGGSSGNTIYF	TGCGCCAGCAGCCACGGGGGGAGCTCTGGAAACACCATATATTTT
16	TRBV7-7	.	.	TRBJ1-4	CASSARDAQEREKLFF	TGTGCTAGCAGCGCGCGGGACGCCCAAGAGCGTGAAAAACTGTTTTTT
12	TRBV7-2	.	.	TRBJ2-3	CASSSGADTQYF	TGTGCCAGCAGTTCCGGCGCAGATACGCAGTATTTT
12	TRBV2	few	TRBD1	TRBJ2-7	CASGPQGLEQYF	TGTGCCAGCGGTCCACAGGGGTTAGAGCAGTACTTC
17	TRBV7-2	.	TRBD2	TRBJ2-1	CASSLLAGQSSYNEQFF	TGTGCCAGCAGCTTATTAGCGGGCCAGAGCTCCTACAATGAGCAGTTCTTC
14	TRBV19	.	TRBD1	TRBJ1-2	CASSIPDRGYGYTF	TGTGCCAGTAGTATCCCTGACAGGGGGTATGGCTACACCTTC
15	TRBV5-8	.	TRBD1	TRBJ2-6	CASSYDRAGANVLTF	TGTGCCAGCAGCTACGACAGGGCTGGGGCCAACGTCCTGACTTTC
14	TRBV10-3	.	.	TRBJ2-1	CAISERGEYNEQFF	TGTGCCATCAGTGAGCGCGGGGAATACAATGAGCAGTTCTTC
13	TRBV14	.	.	TRBJ1-2	CASSRDFSYGYTF	TGTGCCAGCAGCCGGGATTTCAGCTATGGCTACACCTTC
13	TRBV5-1	few	TRBD1	TRBJ1-2	CASSRDRERGYTF	TGCGCCAGCAGCCGGGACAGGGAGAGGGGCTACACCTTC
18	TRBV19	.	TRBD2	TRBJ2-1	CASSIRLAGGVREYEQFF	TGTGCCAGTAGTATCAGACTAGCGGGAGGGGTGAGGGAATATGAGCAGTTCTTC
16	TRBV25-1	few	.	TRBJ1-5	CASSPEGGDSNQPQHF	TGTGCCAGCAGCCCCGAGGGTGGGGACAGCAATCAGCCCCAGCATTTT
14	TRBV9	.	TRBD1	TRBJ2-2	CASSGGQGTGELFF	TGTGCCAGCAGCGGGGGACAGGGAACCGGGGAGCTGTTTTTT
17	TRBV9	.	TRBD2	TRBJ2-1	CASSVGLAVLSYNEQFF	TGTGCCAGCAGCGTAGGTCTAGCGGTACTCTCCTACAATGAGCAGTTCTTC
13	TRBV14	.	.	TRBJ1-3	CASSQNSGNTIYF	TGTGCCAGCAGCCAAAACTCTGGAAACACCATATATTTT
13	TRBV19	.	.	TRBJ1-1	CASSIGGGTEAFF	TGTGCCAGTAGTATAGGGGGTGGCACTGAAGCTTTCTTT
14	TRBV28	.	.	TRBJ1-5	CASSLSRRSQPQHF	TGTGCCAGCAGTTTGTCCAGGCGGAGTCAGCCCCAGCATTTT
17	TRBV11-2	.	TRBD2	TRBJ2-4	CASSPSRGGIAKNIQYF	TGTGCCAGCAGCCCATCCCGGGGGGGGATAGCCAAAAACATTCAGTACTTC
15	TRBV2	.	TRBD2	TRBJ2-3	CASSVGRGGIVTQYF	TGTGCCAGCAGTGTGGGTCGGGGGGGGATTGTTACGCAGTATTTT
12	TRBV6-6	.	.	TRBJ1-1	CASSPTGGSAFF	TGTGCCAGCAGCCCGACAGGCGGAAGCGCTTTCTTT
15	TRBV30	few	.	TRBJ1-6	CAWSVGNSYTSPLHF	TGTGCCTGGAGTGTAGGGAACAGTTACACTTCACCCCTCCACTTT
14	TRBV2	.	.	TRBJ2-7	CASSSERQSYEQYF	TGTGCCAGCAGCTCGGAGCGGCAATCCTACGAGCAGTACTTC
16	TRBV29-1	.	TRBD2	TRBJ2-7	CSVEDFISGGIYEQYF	TGCAGCGTTGAAGATTTTATCAGCGGGGGGATCTACGAGCAGTACTTC
12	TRBV3-1/TRBV3-2	few	.	TRBJ2-1	CASSQQRGGQFF	TGTGCCAGCAGCCAACAGAGGGGTGGACAGTTCTTC
16	TRBV9	.	TRBD2	TRBJ2-5	CASSATSGVGKETQYF	TGTGCCAGCAGCGCGACTAGCGGGGTTGGAAAAGAGACCCAGTACTTC